Listed below are T cell receptor beta chains from one sample, sequenced in a study of blood T cell repertoires in COVID-19. Repertoires were generated with immunoSEQ multiplex PCR, while TCRdb's copy carries only in-frame clones and drops some. Of 450,000 to 500,000 clones listed, 75% to 90% are singletons. The material sequenced was peripheral blood. The receptors originated from a human donor in a cohort sampled during active COVID-19. CDR3s include the opening cysteine and the closing phenylalanine or tryptophan. D genes are given only for firm matches. The listing skips clone size in some rows; elsewhere it reads once, few, many or a size class.

cdr3_aa | cdr3_nt | j_call | clone_size | d_call | v_call
CASSFGFGAEAFF | TGTGCCAGCAGTTTTGGGTTTGGAGCTGAAGCTTTCTTT | TRBJ1-1 | . | . | TRBV28
CASSYRVEGSYEQYF | TGTGCCAGCAGTTATAGAGTGGAGGGCTCCTACGAGCAGTACTTC | TRBJ2-7 | . | . | TRBV6-5
CASSPSVTYNEQFF | TGTGCCAGCAGCCCTTCGGTGACCTACAATGAGCAGTTCTTC | TRBJ2-1 | . | . | TRBV7-3
CASSPLWLAEETQYF | TGTGCCAGCTCACCACTCTGGCTAGCGGAAGAGACCCAGTACTTC | TRBJ2-5 | . | TRBD2 | TRBV18
CASSHGTGYEQYF | TGTGCCAGCAGCCACGGGACAGGGTACGAGCAGTACTTC | TRBJ2-7 | . | TRBD1 | TRBV3-1/TRBV3-2
CASRGLPANYGYTF | TGTGCCAGCAGGGGACTGCCAGCTAACTATGGCTACACCTTC | TRBJ1-2 | . | . | TRBV27
CASSPGTGYEKLFF | TGTGCCAGCAGCCCCGGGACAGGGTACGAAAAACTGTTTTTT | TRBJ1-4 | . | TRBD1 | TRBV7-2
CASSLSDEQFF | TGTGCCAGCAGCTTATCGGATGAGCAGTTCTTC | TRBJ2-1 | few | . | TRBV7-2
CASSKTEMNTEAFF | TGTGCCAGCAGCAAAACAGAAATGAACACTGAAGCTTTCTTT | TRBJ1-1 | once | . | TRBV21-1
CASSRDRGRNQPQHF | TGTGCCAGCAGCCGGGACAGGGGGCGGAATCAGCCCCAGCATTTT | TRBJ1-5 | few | TRBD1 | TRBV2
CATQGASNQPQHF | TGTGCCACTCAGGGGGCGAGCAATCAGCCCCAGCATTTT | TRBJ1-5 | many | TRBD1 | TRBV24-1
CASSIDRGSEKLFF | TGTGCCAGTAGTATCGACAGGGGGAGTGAAAAACTGTTTTTT | TRBJ1-4 | . | TRBD1 | TRBV19
CASASAGKGTEAFF | TGTGCTAGTGCCTCGGCAGGGAAGGGAACTGAAGCTTTCTTT | TRBJ1-1 | . | . | TRBV12-5
CASSVRTGETDTQYF | TGTGCCAGCAGTGTTAGAACAGGGGAAACAGATACGCAGTATTTT | TRBJ2-3 | . | TRBD1 | TRBV2
CARGLAGAEQYF | TGTGCCAGGGGACTAGCGGGAGCGGAGCAGTACTTC | TRBJ2-7 | . | TRBD2 | TRBV3-1/TRBV3-2
CASSPLTGSTIYF | TGTGCCAGCAGCCCTCTGACAGGGAGCACCATATATTTT | TRBJ1-3 | . | TRBD1 | TRBV11-2
CASSLIPASGPGEQYF | TGTGCCAGCAGCTTGATTCCCGCTAGCGGACCGGGCGAGCAGTACTTC | TRBJ2-7 | . | TRBD2 | TRBV5-6
CASSRGLPYTGELFF | TGTGCCAGCAGCCGGGGACTACCTTACACCGGGGAGCTGTTTTTT | TRBJ2-2 | once | TRBD2 | TRBV7-3
CSVEGGGSNQPQHF | TGCAGCGTTGAAGGGGGAGGGAGCAATCAGCCCCAGCATTTT | TRBJ1-5 | few | . | TRBV29-1